The clone carrying this T cell receptor beta chain was recorded at least ten times. No antigen is known for it. The sample originates from a study of CD8+CD57+ T cells in acquired aplastic anemia. Overall study results and limits: Between patients and controls, CD8+ Simpson's diversity did not vary significantly.

Profiles of TCR beta VDJ and CDR3 were generated from a genomic DNA template. A single record per CDR3 protein comes from TCRdb applying MiXCR to the reads. The repertoire holds approximately 470,000 distinct CDR3 sequences, with about a third as singletons. CD8+CD57+ cell expansion, shown by flow cytometry, had occurred in the patients selected for sequencing. The sequenced sample was sorted CD4+, CD8+, or CD8+CD57+ T cells (not recorded which) from PBMCs. The sequence was collected from a human donor with aplastic anemia.

DNA of the CDR3: TGTGCCAGCAGGGAAACCCTGCCCACGGGTGGCTACACCTTC. It codes for CASRETLPTGGYTF. The chain has TRBV2 and TRBJ1-2; D gene unclear. CDR3 length: 14 residues. The germline V gene has CDR1 SNHLY and CDR2 FYNNEI. V lost 6 bases and J 7 bases, leaving 18 bases between the germline ends.